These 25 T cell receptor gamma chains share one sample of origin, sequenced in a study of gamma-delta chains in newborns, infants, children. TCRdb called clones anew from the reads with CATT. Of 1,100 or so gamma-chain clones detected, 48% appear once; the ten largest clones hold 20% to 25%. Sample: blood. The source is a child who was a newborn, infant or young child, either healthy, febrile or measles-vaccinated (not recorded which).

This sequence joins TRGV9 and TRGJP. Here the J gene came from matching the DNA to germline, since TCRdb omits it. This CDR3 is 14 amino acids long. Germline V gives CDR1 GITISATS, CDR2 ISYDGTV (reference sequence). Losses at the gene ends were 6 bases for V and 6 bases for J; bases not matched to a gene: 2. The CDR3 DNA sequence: TGTGCCTTGTGGCGAGAGTTGGGCAAAAAAATCAAGGTATTT. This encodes CALWRELGKKIKVF.

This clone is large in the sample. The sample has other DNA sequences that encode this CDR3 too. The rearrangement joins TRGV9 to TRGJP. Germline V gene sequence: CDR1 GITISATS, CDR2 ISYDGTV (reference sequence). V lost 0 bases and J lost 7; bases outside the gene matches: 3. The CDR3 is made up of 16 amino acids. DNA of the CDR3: TGTGCCTTGTGGGAGGTGCAGGAGTTGGGCAAAAAAATCAAGGTATTT. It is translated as CALWEVQELGKKIKVF.

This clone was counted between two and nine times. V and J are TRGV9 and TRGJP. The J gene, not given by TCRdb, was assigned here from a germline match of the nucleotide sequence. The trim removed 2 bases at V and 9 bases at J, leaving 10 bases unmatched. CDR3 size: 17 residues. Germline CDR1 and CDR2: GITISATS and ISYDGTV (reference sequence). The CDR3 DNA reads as TGTGCCTTGTGGGAGGCGGCCAAGTGGTTGGGCAAAAAAATCAAGGTATTT. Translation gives CALWEAAKWLGKKIKVF.

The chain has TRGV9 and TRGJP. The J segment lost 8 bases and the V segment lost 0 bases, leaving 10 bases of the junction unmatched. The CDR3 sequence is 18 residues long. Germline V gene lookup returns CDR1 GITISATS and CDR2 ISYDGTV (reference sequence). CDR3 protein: CALWEVPRDKLGKKIKVF. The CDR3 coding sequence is TGTGCCTTGTGGGAGGTGCCCCGAGATAAGTTGGGCAAAAAAATCAAGGTATTT.

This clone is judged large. The CDR3: CALWEVELGKKIKVF. The CDR3, as DNA: TGTGCCTTGTGGGAGGTAGAGTTGGGCAAAAAAATCAAGGTATTT. The V gene is TRGV9, the J gene TRGJP. Trimming cost V 1 base and J 6 bases; bases outside gene matches: 0. The CDR3 consists of 15 residues. Germline CDR1 GITISATS, CDR2 ISYDGTV (reference sequence).

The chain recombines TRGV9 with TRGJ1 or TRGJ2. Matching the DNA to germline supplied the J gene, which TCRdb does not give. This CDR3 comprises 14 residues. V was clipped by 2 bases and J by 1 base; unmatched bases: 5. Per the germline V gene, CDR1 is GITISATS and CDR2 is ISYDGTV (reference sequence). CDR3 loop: CALWEAFNYYKKLF. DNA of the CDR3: TGTGCCTTGTGGGAGGCCTTTAATTATTATAAGAAACTCTTT.

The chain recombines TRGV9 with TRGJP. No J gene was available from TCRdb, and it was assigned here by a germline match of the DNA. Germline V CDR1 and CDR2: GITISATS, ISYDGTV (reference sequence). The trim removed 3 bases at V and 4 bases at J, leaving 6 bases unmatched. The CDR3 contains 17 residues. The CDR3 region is CALWESAQELGKKIKVF. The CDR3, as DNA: TGTGCCTTGTGGGAGTCGGCCCAAGAGTTGGGCAAAAAAATCAAGGTATTT.

The CDR3 DNA sequence: TGTGCCACCTGGGACAGCCCGCACGGGAAACTCTTT. Translation: CATWDSPHGKLF. The V gene is TRGV3, the J gene TRGJ1 or TRGJ2. TCRdb carries no J gene annotation; the J gene was assigned here by matching the DNA with germline. With 1 base clipped from V and 12 bases from J, the junction kept 9 bases outside the gene matches. The CDR3 covers 12 residues. Per the germline V gene, CDR1 is VTNTFY and CDR2 is YDVSTARD (reference sequence).

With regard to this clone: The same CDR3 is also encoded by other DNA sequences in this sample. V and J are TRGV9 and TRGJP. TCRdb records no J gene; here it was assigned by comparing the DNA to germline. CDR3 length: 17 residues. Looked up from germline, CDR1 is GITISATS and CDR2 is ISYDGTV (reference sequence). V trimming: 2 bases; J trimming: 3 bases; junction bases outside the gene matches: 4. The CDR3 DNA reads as TGTGCCTTGTGGGAGGCCTTGCAAGAGTTGGGCAAAAAAATCAAGGTATTT. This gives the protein CALWEALQELGKKIKVF.

CDR3 DNA sequence: TGTGCCTTGTGGGAGGTCCAGGACCGTCGAGAGTTGGGCAAAAAAATCAAGGTATTT. It is translated as CALWEVQDRRELGKKIKVF. The chain recombines TRGV9 with TRGJP. The J gene is not listed in TCRdb, so it was assigned here from a DNA match to germline. Germline-derived CDR1 and CDR2 are GITISATS and ISYDGTV (reference sequence). The CDR3 sequence is 19 residues long. The V and J ends lost 1 base and 6 bases, in that order; junction bases with no gene match: 12.

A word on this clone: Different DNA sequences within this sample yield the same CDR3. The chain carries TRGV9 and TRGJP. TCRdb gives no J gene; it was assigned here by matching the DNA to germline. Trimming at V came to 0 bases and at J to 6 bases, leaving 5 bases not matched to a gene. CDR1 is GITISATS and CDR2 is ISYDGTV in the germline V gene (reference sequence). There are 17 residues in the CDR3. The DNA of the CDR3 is TGTGCCTTGTGGGAGGTGCGGGGAGAGTTGGGCAAAAAAATCAAGGTATTT. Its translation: CALWEVRGELGKKIKVF.

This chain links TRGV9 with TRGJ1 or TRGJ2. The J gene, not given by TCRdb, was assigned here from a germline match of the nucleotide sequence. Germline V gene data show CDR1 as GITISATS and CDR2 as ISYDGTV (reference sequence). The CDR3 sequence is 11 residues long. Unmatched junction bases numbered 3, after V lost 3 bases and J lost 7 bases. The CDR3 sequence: CALWEQYKKLF. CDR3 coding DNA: TGTGCCTTGTGGGAGCAGTATAAGAAACTCTTT.

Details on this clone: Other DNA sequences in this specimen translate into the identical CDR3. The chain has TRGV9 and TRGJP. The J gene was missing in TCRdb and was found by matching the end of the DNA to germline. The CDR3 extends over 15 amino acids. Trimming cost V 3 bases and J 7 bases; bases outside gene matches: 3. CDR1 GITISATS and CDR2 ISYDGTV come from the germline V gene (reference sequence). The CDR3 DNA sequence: TGTGCCTTGTGGGAGCGGGAGTTGGGCAAAAAAATCAAGGTATTT. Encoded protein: CALWERELGKKIKVF.

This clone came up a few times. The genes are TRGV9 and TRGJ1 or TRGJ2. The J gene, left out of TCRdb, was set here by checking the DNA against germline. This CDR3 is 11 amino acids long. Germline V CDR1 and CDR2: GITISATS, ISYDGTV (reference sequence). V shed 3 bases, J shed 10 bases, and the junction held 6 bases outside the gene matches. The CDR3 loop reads CALWETKKKLF. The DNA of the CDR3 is TGTGCCTTGTGGGAGACGAAAAAGAAACTCTTT.

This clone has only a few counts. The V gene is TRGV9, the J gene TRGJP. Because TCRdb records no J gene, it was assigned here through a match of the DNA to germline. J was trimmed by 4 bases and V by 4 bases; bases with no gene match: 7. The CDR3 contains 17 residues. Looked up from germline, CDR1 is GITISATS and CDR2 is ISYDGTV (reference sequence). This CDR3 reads CALWETRQELGKKIKVF. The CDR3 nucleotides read TGTGCCTTGTGGGAAACCCGCCAAGAGTTGGGCAAAAAAATCAAGGTATTT.

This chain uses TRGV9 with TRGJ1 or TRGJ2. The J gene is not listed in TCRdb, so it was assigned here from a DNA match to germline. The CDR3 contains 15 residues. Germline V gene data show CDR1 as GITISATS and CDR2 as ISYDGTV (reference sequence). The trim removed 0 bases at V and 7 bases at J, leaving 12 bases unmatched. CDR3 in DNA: TGTGCCTTGTGGGAGGTGCAAGTCTTGGGGTATAAGAAACTCTTT. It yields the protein CALWEVQVLGYKKLF.

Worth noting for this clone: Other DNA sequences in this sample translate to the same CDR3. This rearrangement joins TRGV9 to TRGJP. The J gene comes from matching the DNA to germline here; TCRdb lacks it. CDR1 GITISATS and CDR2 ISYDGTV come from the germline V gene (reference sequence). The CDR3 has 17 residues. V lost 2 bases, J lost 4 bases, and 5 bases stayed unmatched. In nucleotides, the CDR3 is TGTGCCTTGTGGGAGGGCACCCAAGAGTTGGGCAAAAAAATCAAGGTATTT. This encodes CALWEGTQELGKKIKVF.

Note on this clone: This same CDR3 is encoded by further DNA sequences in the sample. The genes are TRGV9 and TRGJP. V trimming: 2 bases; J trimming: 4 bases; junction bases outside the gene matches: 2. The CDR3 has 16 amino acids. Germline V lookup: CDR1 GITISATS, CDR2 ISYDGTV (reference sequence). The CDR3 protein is CALWEDQELGKKIKVF. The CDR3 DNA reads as TGTGCCTTGTGGGAGGATCAAGAGTTGGGCAAAAAAATCAAGGTATTT.

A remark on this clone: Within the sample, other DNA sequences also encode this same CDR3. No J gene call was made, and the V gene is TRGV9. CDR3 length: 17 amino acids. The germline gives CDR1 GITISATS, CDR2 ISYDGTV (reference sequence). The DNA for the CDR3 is TGTGCCTTGTGGGATCACGCTCCAGGGTTGGGCAAAAAAATAAAGGTATTT. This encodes CALWDHAPGLGKKIKVF.

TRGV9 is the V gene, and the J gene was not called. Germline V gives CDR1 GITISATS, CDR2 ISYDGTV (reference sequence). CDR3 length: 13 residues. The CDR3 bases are TGTGCCTTGTGGGAGTCAACGGATAAAAACAAACTCTTT. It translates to CALWESTDKNKLF.

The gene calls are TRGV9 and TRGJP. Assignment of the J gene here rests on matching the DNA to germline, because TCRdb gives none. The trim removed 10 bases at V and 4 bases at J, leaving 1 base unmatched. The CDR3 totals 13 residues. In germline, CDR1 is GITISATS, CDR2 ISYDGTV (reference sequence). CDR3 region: CALQELGKKIKVF. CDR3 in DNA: TGTGCCTTACAAGAGTTGGGCAAAAAAATCAAGGTATTT.

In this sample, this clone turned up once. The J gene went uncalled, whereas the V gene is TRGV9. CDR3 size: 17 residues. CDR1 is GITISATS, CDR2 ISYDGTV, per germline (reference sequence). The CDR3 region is CALWEVGQELGKKIEVF. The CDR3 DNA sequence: TGTGCCTTGTGGGAGGTGGGACAAGAGTTGGGCAAAAAAATCGAGGTATTT.

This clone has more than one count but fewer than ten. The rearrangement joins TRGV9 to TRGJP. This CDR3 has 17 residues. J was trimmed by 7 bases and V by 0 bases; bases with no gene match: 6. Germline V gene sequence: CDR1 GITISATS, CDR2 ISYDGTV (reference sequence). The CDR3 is CALWEVQEELGKKIKVF. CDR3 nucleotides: TGTGCCTTGTGGGAGGTGCAGGAGGAGTTGGGCAAAAAAATCAAGGTATTT.

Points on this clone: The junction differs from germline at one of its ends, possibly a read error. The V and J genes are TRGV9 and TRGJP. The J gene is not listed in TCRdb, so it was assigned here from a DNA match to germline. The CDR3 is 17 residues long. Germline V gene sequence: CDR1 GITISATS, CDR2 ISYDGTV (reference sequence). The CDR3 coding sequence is TGTGCCTTGTGGGAGAAGCCGCAAGAGTTGGGCGAAAAAATCAAGGTATTT. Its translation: CALWEKPQELGEKIKVF.

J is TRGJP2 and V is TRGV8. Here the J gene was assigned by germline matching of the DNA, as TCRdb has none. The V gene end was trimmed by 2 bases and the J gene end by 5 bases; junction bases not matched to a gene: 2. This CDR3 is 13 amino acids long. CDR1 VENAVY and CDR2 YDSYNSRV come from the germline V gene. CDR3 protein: CATWDNSDWIKTF. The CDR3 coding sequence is TGTGCCACCTGGGATAACAGTGATTGGATCAAGACGTTT.